Listed below are T cell receptor beta chains from one sample, sequenced in a study of cytomegalovirus exposure and HLA in healthy donors. Sequenced by immunoSEQ multiplex PCR; TCRdb stores in-frame clones only, minus some. The sample carries about 160,000 clones, roughly 77% recorded once. Input material: PBMCs. The receptor source for this set is a man aged 25-45 years in good health and CMV-seropositive. Both conserved end residues are part of each CDR3. Fields, in order: D gene, J gene, clone size, V gene, CDR3 DNA, CDR3 protein. A D gene is named only where the DNA matches it firmly. Size is omitted from some rows. Given values are once, few, many or a class for expanded clones.

D gene: -; J gene: TRBJ2-5; clone size: -; V gene: TRBV13; CDR3 DNA: TGTGCCAGCAGCTTAGGACAGAAAGAGACCCAGTACTTC; CDR3 protein: CASSLGQKETQYF
D gene: -; J gene: TRBJ2-7; clone size: -; V gene: TRBV30; CDR3 DNA: TGTGCCTGGAGTGGGGAAACAGGGCCCCACGAGCAGTACTTC; CDR3 protein: CAWSGETGPHEQYF
D gene: TRBD1; J gene: TRBJ1-2; clone size: few; V gene: TRBV27; CDR3 DNA: TGTGCCAGCAGTTCGGGACAGAACTATGGCTACACCTTC; CDR3 protein: CASSSGQNYGYTF
D gene: TRBD1; J gene: TRBJ1-2; clone size: few; V gene: TRBV27; CDR3 DNA: TGTGCCAGCAGGGCCTCCGGGACAGGTACTAACTATGGCTACACCTTC; CDR3 protein: CASRASGTGTNYGYTF
D gene: -; J gene: TRBJ1-5; clone size: -; V gene: TRBV18; CDR3 DNA: TGTGCCAGCTCCTCCCTCGGGACTCTCAGCAATCAGCCCCAGCATTTT; CDR3 protein: CASSSLGTLSNQPQHF
D gene: -; J gene: TRBJ2-2; clone size: -; V gene: TRBV28; CDR3 DNA: TGTGCCAGCAGTCGCACCCTCGACAGTCGAGGCACCGGGGAGCTGTTTTTT; CDR3 protein: CASSRTLDSRGTGELFF
D gene: -; J gene: TRBJ2-5; clone size: -; V gene: TRBV9; CDR3 DNA: TGTGCCAGCAGCCTACGGGAGACCCAGTACTTC; CDR3 protein: CASSLRETQYF
D gene: TRBD1; J gene: TRBJ1-2; clone size: -; V gene: TRBV30; CDR3 DNA: TGTGCCTGGAGAACTCTCCAGGGACAGGGAAACTATGGCTACACCTTC; CDR3 protein: CAWRTLQGQGNYGYTF
D gene: -; J gene: TRBJ2-7; clone size: few; V gene: TRBV5-1; CDR3 DNA: TGCGCCAGCAGAACACCGGGGGGCAAGTACGAGCAGTACTTC; CDR3 protein: CASRTPGGKYEQYF
D gene: -; J gene: TRBJ2-5; clone size: -; V gene: TRBV7-7; CDR3 DNA: TGTGCCAGCAGCTTAGGACAGCAAGAGACCCAGTACTTC; CDR3 protein: CASSLGQQETQYF
D gene: TRBD2; J gene: TRBJ2-5; clone size: -; V gene: TRBV5-1; CDR3 DNA: TGCGCCAGCAGCTTGAGGACTAGCGGGGGGGCTGAGACCCAGTACTTC; CDR3 protein: CASSLRTSGGAETQYF
D gene: -; J gene: TRBJ2-2; clone size: -; V gene: TRBV5-1; CDR3 DNA: TGCGCCAGCAGCTTGGTGGGGTCGGGGACCGGGGAGCTGTTTTTT; CDR3 protein: CASSLVGSGTGELFF
D gene: TRBD1; J gene: TRBJ2-5; clone size: -; V gene: TRBV15; CDR3 DNA: TGTGCCACCAGCAAACGACAGGGCCCCAAGGAGACCCAGTACTTC; CDR3 protein: CATSKRQGPKETQYF
D gene: -; J gene: TRBJ2-7; clone size: once; V gene: TRBV6-5; CDR3 DNA: TGTGCCAGCAGTTACTCCGGGAATTACTACGAGCAGTACTTC; CDR3 protein: CASSYSGNYYEQYF
D gene: -; J gene: TRBJ2-3; clone size: -; V gene: TRBV4-1; CDR3 DNA: TGCGCCAGCAGCCAAACGGAGGGGGGGAGCGCAGATACGCAGTATTTT; CDR3 protein: CASSQTEGGSADTQYF
D gene: -; J gene: TRBJ2-7; clone size: -; V gene: TRBV18; CDR3 DNA: TGTGCCAGCTCACCACCGACAAAATACGAGCAGTACTTC; CDR3 protein: CASSPPTKYEQYF
D gene: TRBD2; J gene: TRBJ2-1; clone size: -; V gene: TRBV6-1; CDR3 DNA: TGTGCCAGCAGTGAAGCAGGTCTAGCGGGGTACAATGAGCAGTTCTTC; CDR3 protein: CASSEAGLAGYNEQFF
D gene: TRBD1; J gene: TRBJ1-1; clone size: -; V gene: TRBV7-8; CDR3 DNA: TGTGCCAGCAGCACTCTACAGGGGTTGTTCAGCACTGAAGCTTTCTTT; CDR3 protein: CASSTLQGLFSTEAFF
D gene: TRBD1; J gene: TRBJ2-6; clone size: -; V gene: TRBV27; CDR3 DNA: TGTGCCAGCAGTCGGGGACAGGGGTTGAGCTCTGGGGCCAACGTCCTGACTTTC; CDR3 protein: CASSRGQGLSSGANVLTF
D gene: -; J gene: TRBJ2-3; clone size: -; V gene: TRBV5-6; CDR3 DNA: TGTGCCAGCAGCGAAACAGGGCCCGGTGGCACAGATACGCAGTATTTT; CDR3 protein: CASSETGPGGTDTQYF
D gene: TRBD2; J gene: TRBJ2-5; clone size: -; V gene: TRBV27; CDR3 DNA: TGTGCCAGCAGTGAACTCGGACTAGCGGACCAAGAGACCCAGTACTTC; CDR3 protein: CASSELGLADQETQYF
D gene: TRBD2; J gene: TRBJ2-5; clone size: -; V gene: TRBV9; CDR3 DNA: TGTGCCAGCAGCGTAGTCCTAGCGGGGCAAGAGACCCAGTACTTC; CDR3 protein: CASSVVLAGQETQYF
D gene: TRBD1; J gene: TRBJ2-2; clone size: -; V gene: TRBV7-6; CDR3 DNA: TGTGCCAGCAGCCAAGGGACAGGGAACACCGGGGAGCTGTTTTTT; CDR3 protein: CASSQGTGNTGELFF
D gene: TRBD2; J gene: TRBJ2-2; clone size: few; V gene: TRBV7-2; CDR3 DNA: TGTGCCAGCAGCTTAAAGCGGGGAAACACCGGGGAGCTGTTTTTT; CDR3 protein: CASSLKRGNTGELFF
D gene: TRBD1; J gene: TRBJ2-1; clone size: -; V gene: TRBV7-8; CDR3 DNA: TGTGCCAGCAGCCCGGGACAGGGTAATGAGCAGTTCTTC; CDR3 protein: CASSPGQGNEQFF
D gene: TRBD1; J gene: TRBJ2-1; clone size: -; V gene: TRBV2; CDR3 DNA: TGTGCCAGCAGTACCGGGACAGGGTACAATGAGCAGTTCTTC; CDR3 protein: CASSTGTGYNEQFF
D gene: -; J gene: TRBJ2-5; clone size: -; V gene: TRBV27; CDR3 DNA: TGTGCCAGCAGCTCCAGGGATTCTCAAGAGACCCAGTACTTC; CDR3 protein: CASSSRDSQETQYF
D gene: -; J gene: TRBJ2-1; clone size: few; V gene: TRBV6-5; CDR3 DNA: TGTGCCAGCAGTCCATCCGGCAATGAGCAGTTCTTC; CDR3 protein: CASSPSGNEQFF
D gene: -; J gene: TRBJ2-1; clone size: -; V gene: TRBV6-4; CDR3 DNA: TGTGCCAGCAGCGTCATTAAGAGCTCCTACAATGAGCAGTTCTTC; CDR3 protein: CASSVIKSSYNEQFF
D gene: TRBD1; J gene: TRBJ2-5; clone size: -; V gene: TRBV7-9; CDR3 DNA: TGTGCCAGCAGCTCCTCCGGGACAGGGGAAGAGACCCAGTACTTC; CDR3 protein: CASSSSGTGEETQYF
D gene: TRBD2; J gene: TRBJ2-3; clone size: -; V gene: TRBV28; CDR3 DNA: TGTGCCAGCACTGGGGGAGCGGGGGCCAGGGATACGCAGTATTTT; CDR3 protein: CASTGGAGARDTQYF
D gene: -; J gene: TRBJ1-2; clone size: -; V gene: TRBV7-9; CDR3 DNA: TGTGCCAGCAGCTTAGCGGCAGACTATGGCTACACCTTC; CDR3 protein: CASSLAADYGYTF
D gene: -; J gene: TRBJ2-7; clone size: -; V gene: TRBV27; CDR3 DNA: TGTGCCAGCACCTCTTGGGGTAGCGCGAGCTCCTACGAGCAGTACTTC; CDR3 protein: CASTSWGSASSYEQYF
D gene: TRBD2; J gene: TRBJ2-1; clone size: -; V gene: TRBV5-6; CDR3 DNA: TGTGCCAGCAGCTTACTAGCGGGGGAGCTCTACAATGAGCAGTTCTTC; CDR3 protein: CASSLLAGELYNEQFF
D gene: -; J gene: TRBJ1-4; clone size: -; V gene: TRBV2; CDR3 DNA: TGTGCCAGCAGTCGCCTACTGGTACTGTTTTTT; CDR3 protein: CASSRLLVLFF
D gene: TRBD2; J gene: TRBJ2-5; clone size: few; V gene: TRBV6-5; CDR3 DNA: TGTGCCAGCAGAAGTAGCGGGGGGGCGGGGGAGACCCAGTACTTC; CDR3 protein: CASRSSGGAGETQYF
D gene: TRBD1; J gene: TRBJ1-6; clone size: -; V gene: TRBV25-1; CDR3 DNA: TGTGCCAGCAGTGACAGACAGGGAGAATTATCACCCCTCCACTTT; CDR3 protein: CASSDRQGELSPLHF